The following is a T cell receptor beta chain sequence with its context. Original processing methods: From reference gene primer amplification, estimates of nucleated cell counts were derived. Some clones are missing from TCRdb's copy, which holds only in-frame ones; the method was immunoSEQ multiplex PCR. V and J calls and clone size are as listed in that table; D and trimming were resolved from the DNA. The data hold approximately 63,000 clones, with 70% to 90% observed a single time. This record comes from a study of blood T cell repertoires in COVID-19. At the level of the study: Whether acute or convalescent, the COVID-19 samples came from the United States, Italy and Spain. The cDNA or gDNA used as material had been derived from T cells, B-cell-depleted T cells, or PBMCs.

The CDR3 length is 14 residues. Germline loops: CDR1 SGHTA, CDR2 FQGTGA. Trimming removed 4 bases at V and 4 bases at J, with 10 bases between. The receptor comes from a woman of 80 years or more with active COVID-19. Sequenced: peripheral blood. The genes are TRBV7-3 and TRBJ2-2, with D perhaps matching TRBD2 (6 bases). The CDR3 region has the DNA TGTGCCAGCAGCTCTGTCGGGGGCACCGGGGAGCTGTTTTTT. It codes for CASSSVGGTGELFF.